The entry below gives a single TCR beta chain sequence along with its context. Its target is unknown. This sample stems from a study of coeliac disease. Whole-study findings and limits: The authors judged this method unsuitable for unbiased gliadin-specific T cell detection. TRB repertoires were largely private, with most amino acid sequences found in only one sample. Lower clonality than controls marked TRB and TRG repertoires from active celiac intraepithelial and lamina propria samples. Intraepithelial and lamina propria fractions were not highly pure, so cross-contamination was possible.

The germline CDR1 and CDR2 sequences are MNHEY and SMNVEV (reference sequence). The CDR3 contains 19 residues. Unmatched junction bases numbered 21, after V lost 7 bases and J lost 4 bases. Measured with immunoSEQ multiplex PCR; TCRdb has only the in-frame clones, and not every one. Seen here are over 3,500 clones, 60% observed once, and the top ten hold about 15%. The rearrangement joins TRBV27 to TRBJ1-5; 8 nucleotides line up with TRBD1. The clonotype was recovered from a human donor with active celiac disease. The material sequenced was intraepithelial lymphocytes from the gut. In DNA, the CDR3 is TGTGCCAGCACCCCCACTAGGACAGGGTTCTTTCCAATTAATCAGCCCCAGCATTTT. This gives the protein CASTPTRTGFFPINQPQHF.